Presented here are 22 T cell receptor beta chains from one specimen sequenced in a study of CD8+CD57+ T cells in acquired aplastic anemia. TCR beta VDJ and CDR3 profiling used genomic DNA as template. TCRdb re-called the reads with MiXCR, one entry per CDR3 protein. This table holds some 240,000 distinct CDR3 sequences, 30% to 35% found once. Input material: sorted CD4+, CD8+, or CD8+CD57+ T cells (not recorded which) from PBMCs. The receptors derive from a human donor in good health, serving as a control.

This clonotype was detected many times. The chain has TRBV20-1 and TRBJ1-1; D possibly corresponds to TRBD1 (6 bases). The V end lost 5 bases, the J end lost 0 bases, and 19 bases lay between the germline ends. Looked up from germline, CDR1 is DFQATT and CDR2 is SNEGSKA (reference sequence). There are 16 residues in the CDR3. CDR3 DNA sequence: TGCAGTGCTCCTAAACGTTGGACAGCCATGAACACTGAAGCTTTCTTT. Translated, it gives CSAPKRWTAMNTEAFF.

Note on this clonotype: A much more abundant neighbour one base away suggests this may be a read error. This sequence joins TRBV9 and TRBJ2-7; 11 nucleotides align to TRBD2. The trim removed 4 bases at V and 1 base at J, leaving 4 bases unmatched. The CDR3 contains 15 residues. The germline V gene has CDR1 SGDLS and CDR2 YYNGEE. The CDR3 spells CASSHTSGGSYEQYF. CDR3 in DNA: TGTGCCAGCAGCCACACTAGCGGGGGATCCTACGAGCAGTACTTC.

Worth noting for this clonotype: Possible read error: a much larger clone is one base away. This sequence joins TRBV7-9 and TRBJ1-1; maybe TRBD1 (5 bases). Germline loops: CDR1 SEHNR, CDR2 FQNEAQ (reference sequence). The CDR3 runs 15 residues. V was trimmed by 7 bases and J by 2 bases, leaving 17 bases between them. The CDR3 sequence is CASTNGRGVNTEAFF. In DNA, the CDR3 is TGTGCCAGCACCAATGGAAGGGGAGTTAACACTGAAGCTTTCTTT.

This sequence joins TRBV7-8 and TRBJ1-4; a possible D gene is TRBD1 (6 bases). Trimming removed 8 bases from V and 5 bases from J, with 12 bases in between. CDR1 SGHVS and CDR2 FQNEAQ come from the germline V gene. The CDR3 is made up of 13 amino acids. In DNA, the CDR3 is TGTGCCAGCTCTGGACAGAGAAATGAAAAACTGTTTTTT. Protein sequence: CASSGQRNEKLFF.

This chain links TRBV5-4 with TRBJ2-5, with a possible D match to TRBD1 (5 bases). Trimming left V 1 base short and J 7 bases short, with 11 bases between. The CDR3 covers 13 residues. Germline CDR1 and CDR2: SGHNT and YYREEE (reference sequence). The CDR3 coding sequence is TGTGCCAGCAGCTTGAAAGGGGTGGGGACCCAGTACTTC. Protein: CASSLKGVGTQYF.

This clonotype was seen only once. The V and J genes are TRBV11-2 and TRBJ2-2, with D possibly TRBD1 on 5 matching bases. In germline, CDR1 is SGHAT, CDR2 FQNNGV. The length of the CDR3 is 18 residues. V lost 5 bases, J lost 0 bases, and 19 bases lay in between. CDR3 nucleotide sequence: TGTGCCAGCAGCCAGGGTCCCCAGGGCTGTGCGAACACCGGGGAGCTGTTTTTT. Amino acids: CASSQGPQGCANTGELFF.

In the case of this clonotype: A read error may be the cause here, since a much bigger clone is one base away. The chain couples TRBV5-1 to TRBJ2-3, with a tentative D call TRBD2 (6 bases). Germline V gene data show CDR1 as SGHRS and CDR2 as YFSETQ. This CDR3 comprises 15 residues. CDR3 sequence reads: CASSLTVTSTDAQYF. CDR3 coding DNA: TGCGCCAGCAGCTTGACAGTAACTAGCACAGATGCGCAGTATTTT.

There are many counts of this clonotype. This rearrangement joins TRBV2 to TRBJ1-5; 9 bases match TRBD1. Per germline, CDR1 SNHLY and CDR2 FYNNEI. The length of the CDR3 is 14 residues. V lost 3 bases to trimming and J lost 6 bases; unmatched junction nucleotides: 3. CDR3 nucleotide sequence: TGTGCCAGCAGTGAGGGACAGGGTAGTCAGCCCCAGCATTTT. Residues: CASSEGQGSQPQHF.

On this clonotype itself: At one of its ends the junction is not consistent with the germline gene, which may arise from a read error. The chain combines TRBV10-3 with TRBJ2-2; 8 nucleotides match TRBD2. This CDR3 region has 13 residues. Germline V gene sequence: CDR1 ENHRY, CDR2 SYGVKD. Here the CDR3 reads CAIGDSGARELFF. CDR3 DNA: TGTGCCATCGGTGATAGCGGGGCCAGGGAGCTGTTTTTT.

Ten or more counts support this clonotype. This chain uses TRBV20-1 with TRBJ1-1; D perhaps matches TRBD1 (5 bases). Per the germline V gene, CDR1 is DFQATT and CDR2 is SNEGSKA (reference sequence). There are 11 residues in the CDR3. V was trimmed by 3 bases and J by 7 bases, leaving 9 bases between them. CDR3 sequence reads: CSASQGLEAFF. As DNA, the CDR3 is TGCAGTGCTAGTCAGGGTCTTGAAGCTTTCTTT.

The CDR3 DNA is TGCGCCAGCAGCTTGGATGGGGGGGGTACTGAAGCTTTCTTT. Translation gives CASSLDGGGTEAFF. The chain links TRBV5-1 to TRBJ1-1; D possibly corresponds to TRBD1 (5 bases). The CDR3 is made up of 14 amino acids. V lost 0 bases and J 5 bases, leaving 11 bases between the germline ends. Per the germline V gene, CDR1 is SGHRS and CDR2 is YFSETQ.

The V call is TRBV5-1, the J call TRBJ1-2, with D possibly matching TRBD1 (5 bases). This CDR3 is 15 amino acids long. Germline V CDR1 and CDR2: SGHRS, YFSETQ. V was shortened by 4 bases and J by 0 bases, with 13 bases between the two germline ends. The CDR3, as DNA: TGCGCCAGCAGCCAAGGGGCTTTAGCTAACTATGGCTACACCTTC. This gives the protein CASSQGALANYGYTF. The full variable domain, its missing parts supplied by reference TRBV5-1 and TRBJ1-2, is KAGVTQTPRYLIKTRGQQVTLSCSPISGHRSVSWYQQTPGQGLQFLFEYFSETQRNKGNFPGRFSGRQFSNSRSEMNVSTLELGDSALYLCASSQGALANYGYTFGSGTRLTVV.

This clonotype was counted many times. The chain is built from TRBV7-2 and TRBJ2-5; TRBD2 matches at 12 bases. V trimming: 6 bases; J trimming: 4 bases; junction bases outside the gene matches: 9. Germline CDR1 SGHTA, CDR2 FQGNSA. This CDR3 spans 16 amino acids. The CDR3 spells CASRSGLAGHLETQYF. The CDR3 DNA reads TGTGCCAGCAGATCAGGACTAGCGGGGCATTTAGAGACCCAGTACTTC. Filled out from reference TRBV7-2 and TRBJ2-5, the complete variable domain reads GAGVSQSPSNKVTEKGKDVELRCDPISGHTALYWYRQSLGQGLEFLIYFQGNSAPDKSGLPSDRFSAERTGGSVSTLTIQRTQQEDSAVYLCASRSGLAGHLETQYFGPGTRLLVL.

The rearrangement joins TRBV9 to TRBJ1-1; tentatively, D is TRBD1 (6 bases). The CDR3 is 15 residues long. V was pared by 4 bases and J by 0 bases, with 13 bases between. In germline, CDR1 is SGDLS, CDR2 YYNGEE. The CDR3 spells CASSSFGTLNTEAFF. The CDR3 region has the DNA TGTGCCAGCAGCTCCTTCGGGACACTGAACACTGAAGCTTTCTTT.

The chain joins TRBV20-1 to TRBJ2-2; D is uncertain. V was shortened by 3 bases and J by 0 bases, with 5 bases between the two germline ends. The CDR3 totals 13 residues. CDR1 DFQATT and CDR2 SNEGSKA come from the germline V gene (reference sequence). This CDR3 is CSARGANTGELFF. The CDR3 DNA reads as TGCAGTGCTAGGGGCGCGAACACCGGGGAGCTGTTTTTT.

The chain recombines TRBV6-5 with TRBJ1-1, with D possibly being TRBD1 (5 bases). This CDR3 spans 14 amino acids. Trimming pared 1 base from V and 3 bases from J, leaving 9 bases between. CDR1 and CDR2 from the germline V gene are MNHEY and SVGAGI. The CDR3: CASSYWGEDTEAFF. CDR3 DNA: TGTGCCAGCAGTTACTGGGGGGAGGACACTGAAGCTTTCTTT.

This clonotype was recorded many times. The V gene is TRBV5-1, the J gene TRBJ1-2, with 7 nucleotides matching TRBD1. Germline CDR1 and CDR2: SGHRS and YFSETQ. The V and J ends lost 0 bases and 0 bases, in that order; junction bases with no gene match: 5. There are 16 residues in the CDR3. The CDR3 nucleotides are TGCGCCAGCAGCTTGGAGGTCAGGGGGACTAACTATGGCTACACCTTC. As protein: CASSLEVRGTNYGYTF.

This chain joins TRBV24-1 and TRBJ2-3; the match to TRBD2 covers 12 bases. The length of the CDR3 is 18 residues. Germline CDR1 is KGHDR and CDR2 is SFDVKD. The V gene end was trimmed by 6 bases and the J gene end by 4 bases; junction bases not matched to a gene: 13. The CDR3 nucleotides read TGTGCCACCAGTTGGACCGGGACTAGCGGGCGTCGAGCAGATACGCAGTATTTT. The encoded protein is CATSWTGTSGRRADTQYF.

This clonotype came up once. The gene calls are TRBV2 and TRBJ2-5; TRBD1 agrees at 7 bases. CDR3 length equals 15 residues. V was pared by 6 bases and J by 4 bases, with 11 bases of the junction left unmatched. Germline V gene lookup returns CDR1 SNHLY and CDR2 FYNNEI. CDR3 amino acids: CASRKMRQGGETQYF. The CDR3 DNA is TGTGCCAGCAGGAAAATGAGACAGGGCGGAGAGACCCAGTACTTC. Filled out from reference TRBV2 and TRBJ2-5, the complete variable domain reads EPEVTQTPSHQVTQMGQEVILRCVPISNHLYFYWYRQILGQKVEFLVSFYNNEISEKSEIFDDQFSVERPDGSNFTLKIRSTKLEDSAMYFCASRKMRQGGETQYFGPGTRLLVL.

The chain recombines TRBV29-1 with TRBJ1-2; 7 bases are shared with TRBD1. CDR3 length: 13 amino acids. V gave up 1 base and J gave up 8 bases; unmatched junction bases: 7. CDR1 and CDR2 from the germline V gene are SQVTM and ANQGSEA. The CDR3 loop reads CSVEGAGGRGYTF. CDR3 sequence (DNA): TGCAGCGTTGAAGGGGCAGGGGGTCGGGGCTACACCTTC.

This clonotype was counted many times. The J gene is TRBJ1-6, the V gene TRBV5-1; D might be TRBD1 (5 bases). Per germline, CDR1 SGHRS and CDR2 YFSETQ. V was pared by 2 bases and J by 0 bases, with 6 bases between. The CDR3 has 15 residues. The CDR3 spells CASSFGASYNSPLHF. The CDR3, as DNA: TGCGCCAGCAGCTTTGGGGCCTCCTATAATTCACCCCTCCACTTT.

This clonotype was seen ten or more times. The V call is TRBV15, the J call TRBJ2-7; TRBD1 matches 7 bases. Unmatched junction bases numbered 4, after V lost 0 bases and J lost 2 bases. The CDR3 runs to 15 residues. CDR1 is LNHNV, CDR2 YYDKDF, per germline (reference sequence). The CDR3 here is CATSRDFGQAYEQYF. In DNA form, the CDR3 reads TGTGCCACCAGCAGAGATTTCGGACAGGCCTACGAGCAGTACTTC.